Given below is one TCR beta chain in context. Its antigen remains unidentified. This entry belongs to a study of cytomegalovirus exposure and HLA in healthy donors. Study-wide findings and caveats: Cytomegalovirus association was assigned to about 150 TCR beta chains. Roughly uniform sequencing depth across donors was assumed, possibly incorrectly.

Both 60 Vbeta primers and 13 Jbeta primers went into the PCR. Measured with immunoSEQ multiplex PCR; TCRdb has only the in-frame clones, and not every one. This table holds approximately 160,000 clones, more than 60% found once. The germline V gene encodes CDR1 ENHRY and CDR2 SYGVKD. This CDR3 comprises 16 residues. Trimming cost V 2 bases and J 2 bases; bases outside gene matches: 7. This receptor was obtained from a male donor in good health and CMV-seronegative. Source material: PBMCs. The rearrangement joins TRBV10-3 to TRBJ2-3; 7 bases line up with TRBD1. CDR3 residues: CAISETAGGYTDTQYF. The CDR3 nucleotides are TGTGCCATCAGTGAGACGGCAGGGGGTTACACAGATACGCAGTATTTT.